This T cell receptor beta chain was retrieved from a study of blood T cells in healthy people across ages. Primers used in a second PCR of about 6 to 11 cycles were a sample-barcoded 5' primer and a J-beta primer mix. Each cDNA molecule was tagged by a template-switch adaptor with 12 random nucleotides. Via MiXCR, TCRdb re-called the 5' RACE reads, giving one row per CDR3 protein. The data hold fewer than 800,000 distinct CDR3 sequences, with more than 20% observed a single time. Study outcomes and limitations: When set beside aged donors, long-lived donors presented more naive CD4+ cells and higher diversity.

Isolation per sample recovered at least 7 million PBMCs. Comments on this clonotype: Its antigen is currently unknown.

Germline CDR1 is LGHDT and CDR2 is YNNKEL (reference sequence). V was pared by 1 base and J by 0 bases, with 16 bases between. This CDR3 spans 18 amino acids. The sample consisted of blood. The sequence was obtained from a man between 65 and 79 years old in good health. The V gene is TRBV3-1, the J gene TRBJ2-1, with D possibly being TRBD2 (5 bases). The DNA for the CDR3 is TGTGCCAGCAGCCAAGTTGACAACGGGATAAGCTCCTACAATGAGCAGTTCTTC. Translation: CASSQVDNGISSYNEQFF.